These 24 T cell receptor beta chains share one sample of origin, sequenced in a study of control samples from healthy donors and cancer patients. Only in-frame clones appear in the TCRdb table, and some are missing; sequencing was by immunoSEQ multiplex PCR. The sample yields about 150,000 clones, more than 85% seen once. The specimen was blood. The receptors derive from a woman aged 40 to 50 in good health.

The rearrangement links TRBV2 to TRBJ1-1; D is uncertain. The CDR3 consists of 14 residues. V lost 4 bases to trimming and J lost 2 bases, with 11 bases between them. Germline lookup yields CDR1 SNHLY and CDR2 FYNNEI. This CDR3 reads CASSVSPGNTEAFF. Written as DNA, the CDR3 is TGTGCCAGCAGTGTGTCCCCGGGAAACACTGAAGCTTTCTTT.

The V gene is TRBV29-1, the J gene TRBJ1-1; D might be TRBD1 (5 bases). The germline V gene has CDR1 SQVTM and CDR2 ANQGSEA. This CDR3 spans 13 amino acids. The V end lost 7 bases, the J end lost 0 bases, and 12 bases lay between the germline ends. For the CDR3, the DNA is TGCAGCGCGCGGACGGACATGAACACTGAAGCTTTCTTT. Translated: CSARTDMNTEAFF.

The V gene is TRBV5-1, the J gene TRBJ2-2; TRBD2 matches at 10 bases. The CDR3 has 16 amino acids. V lost 0 bases to trimming and J lost 4 bases; unmatched junction nucleotides: 3. Germline-derived CDR1 and CDR2 are SGHRS and YFSETQ. The CDR3 DNA reads as TGCGCCAGCAGCTTGGCGGCTAGCGGGGGCACCGGGGAGCTGTTTTTT. It is translated as CASSLAASGGTGELFF.

A few counts support this clone. The J gene is TRBJ1-2, the V gene TRBV6-5; 7 nucleotides match TRBD1. Germline V gene lookup returns CDR1 MNHEY and CDR2 SVGAGI. There are 13 residues in the CDR3. The CDR3 bases are TGTGCTTGCGAATTGACAGGGAACTATGGCTACACCTTC. Translation gives CACELTGNYGYTF.

The V gene is TRBV4-1, the J gene TRBJ1-1; the D gene is possibly TRBD1 (6 bases). V was trimmed by 3 bases and J by 4 bases, leaving 12 bases between them. The CDR3 has 14 amino acids. Germline V gene lookup returns CDR1 MGHRA and CDR2 YSYEKL. CDR3 in amino acids: CASSHQGLSTEAFF. In DNA, the CDR3 is TGCGCCAGCAGCCATCAGGGGTTGAGCACTGAAGCTTTCTTT.

J is TRBJ2-7 and V is TRBV6-5; 7 bases are a match to TRBD2. The germline V gene encodes CDR1 MNHEY and CDR2 SVGAGI. Trimming cost V 2 bases and J 4 bases; bases outside gene matches: 2. The CDR3 has 13 residues. The CDR3 here is CASSYREDYEQYF. The CDR3 coding sequence is TGTGCCAGCAGTTACCGGGAGGATTACGAGCAGTACTTC.

This clone has a single count. This sequence joins TRBV5-1 and TRBJ2-5; 9 positions match TRBD2. The length of the CDR3 is 14 residues. Germline CDR1 reads SGHRS; CDR2 reads YFSETQ. J gave up 7 bases and V 2 bases, and 6 bases lay outside the gene matches. The CDR3 DNA reads TGCGCCAGCAGCTTTAGCGGGGGTCATGGGACCCAGTACTTC. As protein: CASSFSGGHGTQYF.

In DNA, the CDR3 is TGCGCCAGCAGGCGGACAGGGGGCAGATGGGCTGATGAAAAACTGTTTTTT. Its protein product is CASRRTGGRWADEKLFF. The chain joins TRBV5-1 to TRBJ1-4; TRBD1 aligns across 11 bases. CDR3 length: 17 residues. CDR1 and CDR2 from the germline V gene are SGHRS and YFSETQ. J gave up 6 bases and V 5 bases, and 12 bases lay outside the gene matches.

The sample holds one count of this clone. This chain links TRBV6-5 with TRBJ1-1; 9 positions agree with TRBD1. V shed 6 bases and J 5 bases; nucleotides not matched to a gene: 7. CDR1 MNHEY and CDR2 SVGAGI come from the germline V gene. This CDR3 has 14 residues. DNA of the CDR3: TGTGCCAGCAGAGGACAGGGGAAGGGGACTGAAGCTTTCTTT. This encodes CASRGQGKGTEAFF.

This chain links TRBV11-3 with TRBJ2-7; perhaps TRBD2 as D (5 bases). The CDR3 is 13 amino acids. CDR1 is SGHNT, CDR2 YENEEA, per germline. V was cut by 6 bases and J by 3 bases, with 12 bases left in between. This CDR3 reads CASSAESGYEQYF. The CDR3 DNA follows: TGTGCCAGCAGTGCTGAAAGCGGCTACGAGCAGTACTTC.

This clone occurred many times. The CDR3 is CASSPGKGTFYGYTF. The CDR3 DNA is TGCGCCAGCAGCCCGGGGAAGGGGACCTTCTATGGCTACACCTTC. The V and J genes are TRBV5-1 and TRBJ1-2; D possibly corresponds to TRBD1 (5 bases). Per the germline V gene, CDR1 is SGHRS and CDR2 is YFSETQ. Trimming cost V 4 bases and J 4 bases, with 17 bases left between them. The CDR3 extends over 15 amino acids.

This clone was counted a single time. With a much larger clone just one base away, this may be a read error. Other DNA sequences in this sample translate to the same CDR3. The gene calls are TRBV7-6 and TRBJ2-7, with D perhaps given as TRBD1 or TRBD2 (5 bases each). CDR3 length equals 13 residues. Trimming removed 4 bases at V and 3 bases at J, with 10 bases between. Germline V gene sequence: CDR1 SGHVS, CDR2 FNYEAQ. CDR3 DNA: TGTGCCAGCAGCTCGGGACCGAACTACGAGCAGTACTTC. This codes for CASSSGPNYEQYF.

This rearrangement joins TRBV5-1 to TRBJ1-2; TRBD1 might be the D (5 bases). Germline assignment: CDR1 SGHRS and CDR2 YFSETQ. This CDR3 has 14 residues. V lost 4 bases and J lost 5, with 15 bases in between. The CDR3 here is CASSVRHGGYGYTF. For the CDR3, the DNA is TGCGCCAGCAGCGTCCGACACGGGGGGTATGGCTACACCTTC.

This chain uses TRBV5-4 with TRBJ2-2; unclear D gene. CDR1 is SGHNT and CDR2 is YYREEE in the germline V gene (reference sequence). Trimming cost V 0 bases and J 5 bases, with 5 bases left between them. CDR3 length: 13 residues. In DNA, the CDR3 is TGTGCCAGCAGCTTGGAAGGAACCGGGGAGCTGTTTTTT. Encoded protein: CASSLEGTGELFF.

CDR3 DNA sequence: TGTGCCAGCAGCATCCCGGGACAGGGTATTACCCTCCACTTT. Translation: CASSIPGQGITLHF. The V call is TRBV28, the J call TRBJ1-6, with 9 bases identical to TRBD1. Germline V lookup: CDR1 MDHEN, CDR2 SYDVKM. The trim removed 6 bases at V and 14 bases at J, leaving 11 bases unmatched. The CDR3 loop spans 14 amino acids.

The rearrangement uses TRBV7-2 and TRBJ2-1, with unresolved D. Germline CDR1 reads SGHTA; CDR2 reads FQGNSA. The CDR3 length is 12 residues. With 2 bases removed from V and 10 bases from J, the gap between germline ends came to 9 bases. The DNA for the CDR3 is TGTGCCAGCAGCTTATCGAAGGACGAGCAGTTCTTC. Its protein is CASSLSKDEQFF.

This clone was observed a single time. The rearrangement joins TRBV7-9 to TRBJ2-7, with 11 bases identical to TRBD2. In germline, CDR1 is SEHNR, CDR2 FQNEAQ (reference sequence). V dropped 2 bases and J dropped 0; count of bases not matched to a gene: 3. The CDR3 loop spans 16 amino acids. The CDR3 nucleotides are TGTGCCAGCAGCTTATATCTAGCGGGGGGCTCCTACGAGCAGTACTTC. Protein sequence: CASSLYLAGGSYEQYF.

This chain links TRBV11-1 with TRBJ2-6; D is ambiguous. CDR3 length equals 15 residues. Between the trimmed V and J ends, which lost 2 bases and 4 bases, there was a span of 9 bases. CDR1 and CDR2 (germline): SGHAT, FQDESV (reference sequence). The DNA for the CDR3 is TGTGCCAGCAGCTTACCCTATGCAGGGGCCAACGTCCTGACTTTC. Translation: CASSLPYAGANVLTF.

CDR3 loop: CASSLISSNYGYTF. CDR3 bases: TGCGCCAGCAGCTTGATTTCCTCTAACTATGGCTACACCTTC. The gene calls are TRBV5-1 and TRBJ1-2, with unresolved D. Germline V gives CDR1 SGHRS, CDR2 YFSETQ. CDR3 length equals 14 residues. Trimming removed 1 base at V and 0 bases at J, with 7 bases between.

The chain is built from TRBV3-1 (or the pseudogene TRBV3-2) and TRBJ2-3; the D is unclear. Germline CDR1 and CDR2: LGHDT and YNNKEL (reference sequence). The V end was cut by 2 bases, the J end by 6 bases, with 6 bases between. There are 12 residues in the CDR3. The CDR3 spells CASSQLTDTQYF. The CDR3 DNA reads TGTGCCAGCAGCCAACTAACGGATACGCAGTATTTT.

This chain joins TRBV11-2 and TRBJ1-2, with TRBD1 matching over 9 bases. Per the germline V gene, CDR1 is SGHAT and CDR2 is FQNNGV. J lost 4 bases, V lost 6 bases, and 6 bases had no gene match. CDR3 length: 14 amino acids. In DNA form, the CDR3 reads TGTGCCAGCAGTTGGGGGGACAGGGCCTATGGCTACACCTTC. Translation: CASSWGDRAYGYTF.

The gene calls are TRBV6-1 and TRBJ1-3, with 11 nucleotides matching TRBD1. Germline CDR1 reads MNHNS; CDR2 reads SASEGT. The length of the CDR3 is 16 residues. J was trimmed by 0 bases and V by 3 bases; bases with no gene match: 1. The CDR3 sequence is CASSDGTGGSGNTIYF. The CDR3 coding sequence is TGTGCCAGCAGTGACGGGACAGGGGGCTCTGGAAACACCATATATTTT.

The CDR3 nucleotides read TGTGCCAGCAGATCGGGCGGGGGTGGAAACACCATATATTTT. Translated: CASRSGGGGNTIYF. The rearrangement joins TRBV7-2 to TRBJ1-3, with D possibly TRBD1 on 5 matching bases. With 6 bases removed from V and 3 bases from J, the gap between germline ends came to 12 bases. This CDR3 has 14 residues. Looked up from germline, CDR1 is SGHTA and CDR2 is FQGNSA.

This clone showed up just once. The sample has other DNA sequences that encode this CDR3 too. The chain employs TRBV3-1 (or the pseudogene TRBV3-2) and TRBJ1-2, with D possibly matching TRBD1 (6 bases). Trimming shortened V by 6 bases and J by 6 bases, and 23 bases separated the two germline ends. This CDR3 region has 16 residues. Per the germline V gene, CDR1 is LGHDT and CDR2 is YNNKEL (reference sequence). CDR3: CASRLEGGALRNGYTF. For the CDR3, the DNA is TGTGCCAGCAGGCTGGAGGGGGGGGCGCTGAGGAATGGCTACACCTTC.